The entry below gives a single TCR beta chain sequence along with its context. Its specificity is unknown. V was trimmed by 5 bases and J by 2 bases, leaving 9 bases between them. This CDR3 has 13 amino acids. In germline, CDR1 is SEHNR, CDR2 FQNEAQ (reference sequence). Profiled with immunoSEQ multiplex PCR; TCRdb holds only in-frame clones, not every one. Among about 120,000 clones listed, 91% were seen once. The data were obtained in a study of T cell responses to AZD1222 COVID-19 vaccine. Overall study: Second doses were pooled across both intervals (about 4 or about 12 weeks).

Study-wide points: The sample set comprised mostly white British donors with more females, and clonal diversity was possibly underestimated.

The sequenced sample was peripheral blood, obtained on day 0 of AZD1222 vaccination. The chain uses TRBV7-9 and TRBJ1-2; the D gene is possibly TRBD1 (6 bases). The sequence was collected from an adult in good health. DNA of the CDR3: TGTGCCAGCAGCCGGGACAACAACTATGGCTACACCTTC. It codes for CASSRDNNYGYTF.